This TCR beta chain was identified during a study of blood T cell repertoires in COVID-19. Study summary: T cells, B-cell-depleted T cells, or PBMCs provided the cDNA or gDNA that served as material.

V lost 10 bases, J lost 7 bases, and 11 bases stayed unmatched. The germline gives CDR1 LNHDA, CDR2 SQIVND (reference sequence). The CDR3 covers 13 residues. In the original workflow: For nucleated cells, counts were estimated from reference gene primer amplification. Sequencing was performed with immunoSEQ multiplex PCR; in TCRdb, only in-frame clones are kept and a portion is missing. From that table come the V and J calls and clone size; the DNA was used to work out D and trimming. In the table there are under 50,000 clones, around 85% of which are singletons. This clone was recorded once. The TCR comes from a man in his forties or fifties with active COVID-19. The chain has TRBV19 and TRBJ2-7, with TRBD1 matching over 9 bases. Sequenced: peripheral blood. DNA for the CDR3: TGTGCCATCGCACAGGGGGCAGCTGGTGAGCAGTACTTC. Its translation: CAIAQGAAGEQYF.